The T cell receptor (beta chain) under discussion was sequenced for a study of glioma-infiltrating T cells after dendritic cell vaccination. Study in general: Glioblastoma patients came from Phase I and II dendritic cell vaccination trials. Findings of the study overall: Complete blood and tumor specimen sets were limited to few patients.

The time point was: after dendritic cell vaccination, including at tumor progression/relapse. PBMC sampling occurred before vaccination, two weeks after the third dose, and at progression. Sequencing was performed with immunoSEQ multiplex PCR; in TCRdb, only in-frame clones are kept and a portion is missing. In the table there are tens of thousands of clones, roughly 83% of which are singletons. CDR1 and CDR2 from the germline V gene are LNHDA and SQIVND (reference sequence). This CDR3 contains 13 residues. V shed 8 bases and J shed 2 bases, with 10 bases lying between them. Concerning this clone: Its antigen is as yet unknown.

The sequences come from blood, collected after dendritic cell vaccination. This clonotype was sampled from a human donor with glioblastoma. The chain uses TRBV19 and TRBJ2-1; D may be TRBD1 (6 bases). DNA for the CDR3: TGTGCCAGTGAACAGGGAGCCTACAATGAGCAGTTCTTC. Translated: CASEQGAYNEQFF.